This TCR beta chain derives from a study of blood T cell repertoires in COVID-19. The V segment lost 5 bases and the J segment 0 bases; nucleotides outside the gene matches: 11. Germline-derived CDR1 and CDR2 are SGHDT and YYEEEE. This CDR3 is 16 amino acids long. Libraries were prepared by immunoSEQ multiplex PCR; TCRdb keeps only in-frame clonotypes and omits some of them. The sample holds 390,000 or so clones; 80% to 90% are singletons and the top ten take 3%. The receptor was isolated from a woman younger than 45 with COVID-19, enrolled during active disease. The V and J genes are TRBV5-6 and TRBJ2-7, with 7 positions matching TRBD2. Sequenced sample: peripheral blood. This CDR3 is CASSWEGRPSSYEQYV. CDR3 DNA: TGTGCCAGCAGTTGGGAGGGTAGGCCCAGCTCCTACGAGCAGTACGTC.